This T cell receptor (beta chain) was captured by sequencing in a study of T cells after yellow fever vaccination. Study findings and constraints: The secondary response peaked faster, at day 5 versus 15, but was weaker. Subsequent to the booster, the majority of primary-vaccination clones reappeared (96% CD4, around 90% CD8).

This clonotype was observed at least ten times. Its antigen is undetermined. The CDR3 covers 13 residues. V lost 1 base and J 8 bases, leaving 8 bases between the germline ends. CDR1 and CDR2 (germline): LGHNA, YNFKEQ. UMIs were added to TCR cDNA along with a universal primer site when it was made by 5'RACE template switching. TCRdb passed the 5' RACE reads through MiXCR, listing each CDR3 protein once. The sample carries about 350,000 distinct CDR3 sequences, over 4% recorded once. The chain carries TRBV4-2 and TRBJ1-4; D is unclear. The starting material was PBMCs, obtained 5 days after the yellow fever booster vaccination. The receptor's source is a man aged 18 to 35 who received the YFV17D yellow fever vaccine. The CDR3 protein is CASSQGGKEKLFF. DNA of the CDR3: TGTGCCAGCAGCCAAGGGGGAAAAGAAAAACTGTTTTTT.